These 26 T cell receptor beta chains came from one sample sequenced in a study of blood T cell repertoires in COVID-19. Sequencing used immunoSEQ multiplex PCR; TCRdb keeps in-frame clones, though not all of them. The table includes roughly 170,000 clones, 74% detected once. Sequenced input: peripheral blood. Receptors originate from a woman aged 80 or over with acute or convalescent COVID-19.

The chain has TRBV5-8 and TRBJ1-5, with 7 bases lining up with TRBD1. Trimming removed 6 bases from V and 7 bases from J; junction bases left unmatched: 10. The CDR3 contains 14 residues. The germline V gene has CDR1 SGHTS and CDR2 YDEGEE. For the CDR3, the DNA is TGTGCCAGCACCCCTGGCCAGGGGGACCAGCCCCAGCATTTT. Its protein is CASTPGQGDQPQHF.

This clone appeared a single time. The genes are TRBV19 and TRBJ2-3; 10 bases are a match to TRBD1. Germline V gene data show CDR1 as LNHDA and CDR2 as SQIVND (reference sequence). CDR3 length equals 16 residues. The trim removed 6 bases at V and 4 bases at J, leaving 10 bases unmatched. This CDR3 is CASSRADRGFSDTQYF. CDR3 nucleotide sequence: TGTGCCAGTAGCCGGGCGGACAGGGGGTTTTCAGATACGCAGTATTTT.

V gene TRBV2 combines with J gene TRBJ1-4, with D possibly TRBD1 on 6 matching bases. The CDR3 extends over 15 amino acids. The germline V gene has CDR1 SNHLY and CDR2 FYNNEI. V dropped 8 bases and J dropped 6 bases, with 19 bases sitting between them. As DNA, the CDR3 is TGTGCCAGCGGGAGGGGGGCAGAATACGATGAAAAACTGTTTTTT. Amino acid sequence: CASGRGAEYDEKLFF.

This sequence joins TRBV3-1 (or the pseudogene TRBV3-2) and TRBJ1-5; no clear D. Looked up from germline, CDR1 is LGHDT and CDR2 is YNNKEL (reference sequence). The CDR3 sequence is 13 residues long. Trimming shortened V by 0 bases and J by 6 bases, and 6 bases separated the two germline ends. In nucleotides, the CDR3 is TGTGCCAGCAGCCAAGATCCGGTTCAGCCCCAGCATTTT. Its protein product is CASSQDPVQPQHF.

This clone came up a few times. CDR3 loop: CASGSGGNNEQFF. DNA for the CDR3: TGTGCCAGCGGTAGCGGGGGTAATAATGAGCAGTTCTTC. The chain recombines TRBV2 with TRBJ2-1; 9 nucleotides line up with TRBD2. This CDR3 is 13 amino acids long. CDR1 SNHLY and CDR2 FYNNEI come from the germline V gene. V lost 8 bases and J lost 7; bases outside the gene matches: 6.

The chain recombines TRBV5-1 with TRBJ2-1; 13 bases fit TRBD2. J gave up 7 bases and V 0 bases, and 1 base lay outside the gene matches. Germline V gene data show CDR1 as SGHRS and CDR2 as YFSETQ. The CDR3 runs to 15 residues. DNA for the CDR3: TGCGCCAGCAGCTTGGGGACTAGCGGGAGTAATGAGCAGTTCTTC. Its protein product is CASSLGTSGSNEQFF.

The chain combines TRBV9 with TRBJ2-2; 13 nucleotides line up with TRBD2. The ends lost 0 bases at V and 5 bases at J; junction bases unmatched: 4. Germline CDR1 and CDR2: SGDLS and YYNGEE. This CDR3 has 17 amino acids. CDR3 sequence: CASSVGTSGSFTGELFF. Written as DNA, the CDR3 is TGTGCCAGCAGCGTAGGGACTAGCGGGAGTTTTACCGGGGAGCTGTTTTTT.

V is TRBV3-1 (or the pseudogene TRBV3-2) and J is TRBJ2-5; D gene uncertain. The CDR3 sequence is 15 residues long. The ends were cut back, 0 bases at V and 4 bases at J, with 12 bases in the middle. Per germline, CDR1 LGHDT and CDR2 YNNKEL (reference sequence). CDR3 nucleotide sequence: TGTGCCAGCAGCCAAGATGTAGCCAGCCTAGAGACCCAGTACTTC. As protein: CASSQDVASLETQYF.

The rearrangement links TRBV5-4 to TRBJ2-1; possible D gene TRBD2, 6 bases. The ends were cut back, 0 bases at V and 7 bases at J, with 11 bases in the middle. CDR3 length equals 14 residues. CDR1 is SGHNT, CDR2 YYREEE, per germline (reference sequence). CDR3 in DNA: TGTGCCAGCAGCTTGGTAGCGGCGAAAAATGAGCAGTTCTTC. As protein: CASSLVAAKNEQFF.

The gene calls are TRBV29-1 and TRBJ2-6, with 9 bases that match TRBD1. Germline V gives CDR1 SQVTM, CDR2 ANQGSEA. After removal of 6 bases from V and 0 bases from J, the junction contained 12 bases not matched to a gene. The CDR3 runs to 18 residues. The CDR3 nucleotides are TGCAGCGTCGCCGAACAGGGGGCGACATACTCTGGGGCCAACGTCCTGACTTTC. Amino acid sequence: CSVAEQGATYSGANVLTF.

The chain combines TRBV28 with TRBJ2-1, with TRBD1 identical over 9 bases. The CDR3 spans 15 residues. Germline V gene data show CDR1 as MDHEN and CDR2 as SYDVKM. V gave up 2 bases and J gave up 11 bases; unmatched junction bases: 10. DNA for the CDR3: TGTGCCAGCAGTTTAATGGGACAGGGTAGGGGTAAGCAGTTCTTC. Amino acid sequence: CASSLMGQGRGKQFF.

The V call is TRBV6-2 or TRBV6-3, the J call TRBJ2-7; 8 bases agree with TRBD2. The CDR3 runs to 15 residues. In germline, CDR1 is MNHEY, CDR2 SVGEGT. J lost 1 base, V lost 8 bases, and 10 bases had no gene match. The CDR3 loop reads CASRFTREGSYEQYF. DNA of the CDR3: TGTGCCAGCCGTTTTACCCGGGAGGGGTCCTACGAGCAGTACTTC.

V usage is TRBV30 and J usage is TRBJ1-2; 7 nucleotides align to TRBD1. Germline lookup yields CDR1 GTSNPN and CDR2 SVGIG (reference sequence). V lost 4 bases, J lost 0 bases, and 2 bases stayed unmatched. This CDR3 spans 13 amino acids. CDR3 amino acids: CAWTGQPNYGYTF. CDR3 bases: TGTGCCTGGACGGGACAGCCTAACTATGGCTACACCTTC.

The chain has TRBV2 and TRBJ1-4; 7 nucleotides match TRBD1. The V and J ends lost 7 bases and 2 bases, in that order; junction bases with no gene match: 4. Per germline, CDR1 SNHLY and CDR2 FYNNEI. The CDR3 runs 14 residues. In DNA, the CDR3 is TGTGCCAGCATTAGGGGGCCTACTAATGAAAAACTGTTTTTT. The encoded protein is CASIRGPTNEKLFF.

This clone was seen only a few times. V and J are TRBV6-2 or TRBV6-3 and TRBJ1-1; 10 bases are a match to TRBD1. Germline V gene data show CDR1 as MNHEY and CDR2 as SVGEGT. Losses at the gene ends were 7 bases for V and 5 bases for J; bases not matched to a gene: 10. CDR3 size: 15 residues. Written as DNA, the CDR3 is TGTGCCAGCAACCCCCGACAGGGGGCGCGGACTGAAGCTTTCTTT. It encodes CASNPRQGARTEAFF.

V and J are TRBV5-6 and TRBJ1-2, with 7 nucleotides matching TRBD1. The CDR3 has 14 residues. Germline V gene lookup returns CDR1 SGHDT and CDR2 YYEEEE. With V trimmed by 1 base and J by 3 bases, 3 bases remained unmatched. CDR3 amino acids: CASSLTGVDYGYTF. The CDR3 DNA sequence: TGTGCCAGCAGCTTGACAGGGGTCGACTATGGCTACACCTTC.

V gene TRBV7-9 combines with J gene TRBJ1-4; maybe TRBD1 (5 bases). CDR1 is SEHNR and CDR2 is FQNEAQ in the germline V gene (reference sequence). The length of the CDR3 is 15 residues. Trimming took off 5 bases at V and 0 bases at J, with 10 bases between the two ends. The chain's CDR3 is CASSPPTATNEKLFF. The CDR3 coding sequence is TGTGCCAGCAGCCCCCCGACAGCAACTAATGAAAAACTGTTTTTT.

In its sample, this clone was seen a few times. CDR3 sequence: CASSLLSEWTSLRETQYF. The CDR3 nucleotides are TGTGCCAGCAGCCTACTATCTGAATGGACTAGCCTGAGGGAGACCCAGTACTTC. The chain links TRBV7-8 to TRBJ2-5; 8 positions agree with TRBD2. The CDR3 is 18 residues long. CDR1 and CDR2 from the germline V gene are SGHVS and FQNEAQ. V gave up 5 bases and J gave up 5 bases; unmatched junction bases: 19. Filled out from reference TRBV7-8 and TRBJ2-5, the complete variable domain reads GAGVSQSPRYKVAKRGQDVALRCDPISGHVSLFWYQQALGQGPEFLTYFQNEAQLDKSGLPSDRFFAERPEGSVSTLKIQRTQQEDSAVYLCASSLLSEWTSLRETQYFGPGTRLLVL.

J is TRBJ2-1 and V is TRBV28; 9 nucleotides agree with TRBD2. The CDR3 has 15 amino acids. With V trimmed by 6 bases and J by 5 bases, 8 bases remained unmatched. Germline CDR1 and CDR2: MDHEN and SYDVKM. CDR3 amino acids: CASSLAGEGDNEQFF. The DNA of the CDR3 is TGTGCCAGCAGCTTAGCGGGAGAGGGGGACAATGAGCAGTTCTTC.

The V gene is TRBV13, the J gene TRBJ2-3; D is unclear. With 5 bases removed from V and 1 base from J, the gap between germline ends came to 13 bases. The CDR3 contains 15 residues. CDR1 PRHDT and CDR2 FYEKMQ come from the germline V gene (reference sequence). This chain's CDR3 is CASSPVGPRTDTQYF. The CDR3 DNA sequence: TGTGCCAGCAGCCCCGTTGGCCCCCGCACAGATACGCAGTATTTT.

CDR3 in DNA: TGTGCCAGCAGCCCGCAGAGGGAGTGGACGTCCTACGAGCAGTACTTC. Translating gives CASSPQREWTSYEQYF. This rearrangement joins TRBV11-2 to TRBJ2-7; maybe TRBD2 (5 bases). The CDR3 runs 16 residues. V lost 5 bases and J 1 base, leaving 18 bases between the germline ends. The germline CDR1 and CDR2 sequences are SGHAT and FQNNGV.

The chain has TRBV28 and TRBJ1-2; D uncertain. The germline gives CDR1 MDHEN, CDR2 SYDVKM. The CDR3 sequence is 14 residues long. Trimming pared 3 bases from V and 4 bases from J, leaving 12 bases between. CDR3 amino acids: CASSFPQAPYGYTF. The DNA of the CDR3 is TGTGCCAGCAGTTTTCCTCAGGCACCCTATGGCTACACCTTC.

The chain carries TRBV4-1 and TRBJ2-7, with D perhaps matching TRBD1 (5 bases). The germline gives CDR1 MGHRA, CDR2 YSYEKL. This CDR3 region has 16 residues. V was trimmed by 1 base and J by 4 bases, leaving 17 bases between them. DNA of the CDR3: TGCGCCAGCAGCCAAGCTCTAAGGGTGGACACGTACGAGCAGTACTTC. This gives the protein CASSQALRVDTYEQYF.

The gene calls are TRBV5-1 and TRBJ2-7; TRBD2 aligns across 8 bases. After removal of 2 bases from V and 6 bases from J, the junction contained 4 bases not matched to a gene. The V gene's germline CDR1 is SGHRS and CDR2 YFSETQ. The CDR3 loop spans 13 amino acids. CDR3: CASSLAGVAEQYF. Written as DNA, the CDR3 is TGCGCCAGCAGCTTAGCGGGAGTAGCCGAGCAGTACTTC. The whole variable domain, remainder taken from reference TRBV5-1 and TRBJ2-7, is KAGVTQTPRYLIKTRGQQVTLSCSPISGHRSVSWYQQTPGQGLQFLFEYFSETQRNKGNFPGRFSGRQFSNSRSEMNVSTLELGDSALYLCASSLAGVAEQYFGPGTRLTVT.

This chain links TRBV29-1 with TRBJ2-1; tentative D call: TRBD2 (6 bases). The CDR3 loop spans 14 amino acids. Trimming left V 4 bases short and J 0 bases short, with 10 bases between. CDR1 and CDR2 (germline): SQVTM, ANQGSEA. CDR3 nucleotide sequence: TGCAGCGTTGTAGCGGTAAGCTCCTACAATGAGCAGTTCTTC. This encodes CSVVAVSSYNEQFF.

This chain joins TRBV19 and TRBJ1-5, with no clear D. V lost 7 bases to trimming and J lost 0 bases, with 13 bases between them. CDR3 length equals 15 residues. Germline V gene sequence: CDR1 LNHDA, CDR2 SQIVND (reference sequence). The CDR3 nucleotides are TGTGCCAGTACCCGGGATTTCAGTAGCAATCAGCCCCAGCATTTT. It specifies CASTRDFSSNQPQHF.